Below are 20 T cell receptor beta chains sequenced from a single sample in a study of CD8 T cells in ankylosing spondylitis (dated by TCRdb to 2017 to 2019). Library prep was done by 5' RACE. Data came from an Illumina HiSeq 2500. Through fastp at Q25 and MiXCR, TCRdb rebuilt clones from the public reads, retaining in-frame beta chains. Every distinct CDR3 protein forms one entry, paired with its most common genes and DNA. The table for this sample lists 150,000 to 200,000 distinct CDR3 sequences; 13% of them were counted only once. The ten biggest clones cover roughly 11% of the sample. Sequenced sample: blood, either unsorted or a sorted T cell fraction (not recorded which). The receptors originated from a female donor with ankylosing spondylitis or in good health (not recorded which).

For the CDR3, the DNA is TGTGCCAGCAGTACTCAACAGTCCGTCCTCCACTTT. Protein product: CASSTQQSVLHF. The chain recombines TRBV7-9 with TRBJ1-6; D ambiguous. Germline V CDR1 and CDR2: SEHNR, FQNEAQ (reference sequence). The CDR3 loop spans 12 amino acids. Between the trimmed V and J ends, which lost 6 bases and 15 bases, there was a span of 15 bases.

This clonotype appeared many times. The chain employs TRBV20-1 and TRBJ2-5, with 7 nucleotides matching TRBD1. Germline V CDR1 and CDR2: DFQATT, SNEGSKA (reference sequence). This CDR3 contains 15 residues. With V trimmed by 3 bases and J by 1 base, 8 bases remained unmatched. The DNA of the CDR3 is TGCAGTGCTAGCCGGGACAGCCATACCCAAGAGACCCAGTACTTC. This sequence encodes CSASRDSHTQETQYF.

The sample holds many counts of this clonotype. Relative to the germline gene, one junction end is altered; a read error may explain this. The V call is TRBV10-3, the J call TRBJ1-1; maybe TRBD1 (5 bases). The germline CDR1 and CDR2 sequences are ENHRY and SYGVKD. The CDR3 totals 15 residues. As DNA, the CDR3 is TGTGCCATCAGTGCAGACAGAATCATGAACACTGAAGTTTTCTTT. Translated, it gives CAISADRIMNTEVFF.

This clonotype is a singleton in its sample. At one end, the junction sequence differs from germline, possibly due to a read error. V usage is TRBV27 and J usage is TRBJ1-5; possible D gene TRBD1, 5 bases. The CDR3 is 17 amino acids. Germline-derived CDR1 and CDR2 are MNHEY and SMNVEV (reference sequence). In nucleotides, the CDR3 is TGTGCCAGCAGTTTATATGGGACTGCCTATAGCAATCCGCCCCAGCATTTT. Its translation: CASSLYGTAYSNPPQHF.

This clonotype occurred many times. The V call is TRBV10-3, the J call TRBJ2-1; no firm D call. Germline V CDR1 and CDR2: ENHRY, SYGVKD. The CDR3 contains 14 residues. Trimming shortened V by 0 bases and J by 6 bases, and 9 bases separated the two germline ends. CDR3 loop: CAISESGSRNEQFF. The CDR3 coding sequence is TGTGCCATCAGTGAGTCAGGTAGTCGCAATGAGCAGTTCTTC.

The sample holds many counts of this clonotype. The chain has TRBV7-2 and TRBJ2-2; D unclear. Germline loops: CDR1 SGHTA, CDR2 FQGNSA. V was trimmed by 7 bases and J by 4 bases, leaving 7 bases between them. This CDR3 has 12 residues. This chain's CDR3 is CASTYFTGELFF. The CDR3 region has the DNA TGTGCCAGCACTTACTTCACCGGGGAGCTGTTTTTT.

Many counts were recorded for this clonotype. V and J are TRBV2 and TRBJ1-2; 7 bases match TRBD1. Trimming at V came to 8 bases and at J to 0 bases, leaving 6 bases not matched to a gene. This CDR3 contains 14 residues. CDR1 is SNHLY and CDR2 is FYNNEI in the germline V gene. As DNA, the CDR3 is TGTGCCAGCGGAAGACAGGGACCTAACTATGGCTACACCTTC. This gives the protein CASGRQGPNYGYTF. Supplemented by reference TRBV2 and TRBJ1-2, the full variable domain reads EPEVTQTPSHQVTQMGQEVILRCVPISNHLYFYWYRQILGQKVEFLVSFYNNEISEKSEIFDDQFSVERPDGSNFTLKIRSTKLEDSAMYFCASGRQGPNYGYTFGSGTRLTVV.

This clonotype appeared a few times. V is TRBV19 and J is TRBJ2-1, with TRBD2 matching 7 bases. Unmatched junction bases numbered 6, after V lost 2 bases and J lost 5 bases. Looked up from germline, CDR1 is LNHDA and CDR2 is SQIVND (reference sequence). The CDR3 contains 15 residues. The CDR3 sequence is CASSIQGDYHNEQFF. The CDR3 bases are TGTGCCAGTAGTATACAAGGGGACTACCACAATGAGCAGTTCTTC.

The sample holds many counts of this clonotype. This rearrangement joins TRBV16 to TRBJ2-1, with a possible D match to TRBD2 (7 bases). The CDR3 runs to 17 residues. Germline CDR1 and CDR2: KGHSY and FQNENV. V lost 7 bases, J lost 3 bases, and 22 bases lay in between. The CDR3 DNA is TGTGCCAGCACCCTCAGGGGCCTAGCGGTGAGCTACAATGAGCAGTTCTTC. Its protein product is CASTLRGLAVSYNEQFF.

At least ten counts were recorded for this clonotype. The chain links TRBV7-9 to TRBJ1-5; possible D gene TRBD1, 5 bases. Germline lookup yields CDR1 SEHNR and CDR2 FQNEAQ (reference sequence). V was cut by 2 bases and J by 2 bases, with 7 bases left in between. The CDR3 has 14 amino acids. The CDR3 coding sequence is TGTGCCAGCAGCTTACCGGGGGGCAATCAGCCCCAGCATTTT. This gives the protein CASSLPGGNQPQHF.

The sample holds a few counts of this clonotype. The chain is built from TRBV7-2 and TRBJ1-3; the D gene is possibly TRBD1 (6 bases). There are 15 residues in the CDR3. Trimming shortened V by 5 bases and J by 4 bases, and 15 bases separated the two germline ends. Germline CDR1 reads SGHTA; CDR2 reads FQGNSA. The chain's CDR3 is CASSQDSRRGNTIYF. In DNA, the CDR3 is TGTGCCAGCAGCCAGGACAGTCGTAGAGGAAACACCATATATTTT.

The CDR3 DNA reads TGTGCCAGCAGCCCTAAAGGGAGCAATCAGCCCCAGCATTTT. It yields the protein CASSPKGSNQPQHF. The chain employs TRBV25-1 and TRBJ1-5; no firm D call. Germline-derived CDR1 and CDR2 are MGHDK and SYGVNS. CDR3 length equals 14 residues. Trimming left V 6 bases short and J 1 base short, with 10 bases between.

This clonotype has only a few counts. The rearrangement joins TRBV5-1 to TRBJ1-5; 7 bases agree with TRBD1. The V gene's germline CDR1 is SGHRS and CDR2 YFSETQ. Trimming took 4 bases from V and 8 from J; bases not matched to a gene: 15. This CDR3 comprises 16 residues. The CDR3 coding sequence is TGCGCCAGCAGCCTCAGGGGGTCCGGGTCCATCGAGCCCCAGCATTTT. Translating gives CASSLRGSGSIEPQHF.

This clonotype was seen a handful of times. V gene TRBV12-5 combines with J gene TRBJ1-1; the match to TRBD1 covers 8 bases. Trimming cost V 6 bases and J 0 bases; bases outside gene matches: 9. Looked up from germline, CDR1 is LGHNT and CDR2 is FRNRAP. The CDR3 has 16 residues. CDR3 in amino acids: CASGPGQGVMNTEAFF. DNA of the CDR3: TGTGCTAGTGGGCCCGGACAGGGCGTAATGAACACTGAAGCTTTCTTT.

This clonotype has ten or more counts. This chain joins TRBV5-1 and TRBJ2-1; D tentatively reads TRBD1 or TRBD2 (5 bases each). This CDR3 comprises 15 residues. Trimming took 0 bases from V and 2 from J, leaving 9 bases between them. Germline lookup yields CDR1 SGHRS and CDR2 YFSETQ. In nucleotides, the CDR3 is TGCGCCAGCAGCTTGGCCGGGGCCGCCTACAATGAGCAGTTCTTC. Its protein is CASSLAGAAYNEQFF. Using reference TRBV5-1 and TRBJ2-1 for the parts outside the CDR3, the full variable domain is KAGVTQTPRYLIKTRGQQVTLSCSPISGHRSVSWYQQTPGQGLQFLFEYFSETQRNKGNFPGRFSGRQFSNSRSEMNVSTLELGDSALYLCASSLAGAAYNEQFFGPGTRLTVL.

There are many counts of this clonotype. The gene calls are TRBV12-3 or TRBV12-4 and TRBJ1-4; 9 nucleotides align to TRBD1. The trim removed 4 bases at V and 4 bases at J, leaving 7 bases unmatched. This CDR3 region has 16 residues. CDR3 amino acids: CASSSPPGQGNEKLFF. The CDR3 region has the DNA TGTGCCAGCAGTTCCCCACCGGGACAGGGTAATGAAAAACTGTTTTTT.

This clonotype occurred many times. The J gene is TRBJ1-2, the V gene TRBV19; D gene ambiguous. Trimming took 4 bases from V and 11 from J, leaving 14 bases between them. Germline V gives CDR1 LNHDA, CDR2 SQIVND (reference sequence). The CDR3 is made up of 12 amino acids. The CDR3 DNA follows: TGTGCCAGTAGTACCCTCAAGGGAGGTTACACCTTC. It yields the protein CASSTLKGGYTF.

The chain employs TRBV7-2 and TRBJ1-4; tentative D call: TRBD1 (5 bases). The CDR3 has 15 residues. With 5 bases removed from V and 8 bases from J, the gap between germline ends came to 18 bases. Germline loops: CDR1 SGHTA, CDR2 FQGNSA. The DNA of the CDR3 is TGTGCCAGCAGCGACTTGAGGACGAGGGGCGAAAAACTGTTTTTT. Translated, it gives CASSDLRTRGEKLFF.

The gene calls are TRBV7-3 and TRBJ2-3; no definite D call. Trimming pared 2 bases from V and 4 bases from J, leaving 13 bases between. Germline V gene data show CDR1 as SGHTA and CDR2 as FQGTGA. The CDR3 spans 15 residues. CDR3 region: CASSLGNQGADTQYF. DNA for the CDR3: TGTGCCAGCAGCTTAGGAAACCAAGGCGCAGATACGCAGTATTTT.

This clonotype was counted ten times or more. CDR3 sequence (DNA): TGCAGTGCTAGAGCCTTGCCGGGACTAGGGGGAGATACGCAGTATTTT. Its protein is CSARALPGLGGDTQYF. V gene TRBV20-1 combines with J gene TRBJ2-3, with 8 positions matching TRBD2. The CDR3 has 16 residues. Germline CDR1 is DFQATT and CDR2 is SNEGSKA (reference sequence). Germline trimming cut 1 base from V and 5 bases from J; bases unmatched to any gene: 11.